The present TCR beta chain was sequenced within a study of T cell repertoires in cytomegalovirus infection. Overall study context: Researchers turned to recently identified HLA-C-restricted CMV epitopes as well as well-studied HLA-B-restricted ones. Indications came from public TCR beta signatures; they pointed to CMV infection and to a matching HLA type. The study, taken as a whole, reports: HLA-C-restricted CMV clonotypes gave the most frequent clonotype in two of eight donors. Individuals carrying CMV plus the relevant HLA were identified by cumulative frequency of public TCR beta families.

The V gene end was trimmed by 0 bases and the J gene end by 4 bases; junction bases not matched to a gene: 7. Germline loops: CDR1 SEHNR, CDR2 FQNEAQ (reference sequence). The CDR3 covers 16 residues. Each CDR3 protein gets one entry after TCRdb re-called the reads with MiXCR. The table has hundreds of thousands of distinct CDR3 sequences, roughly 30% seen once. Details on this clonotype: Its matching antigen is unknown.

This TCR was recovered from a human donor in good health (CMV status not recorded). Some clones in this sample may be carry-over from other donors' samples. This chain links TRBV7-9 with TRBJ2-3, with 7 bases identical to TRBD2. Sequences were derived from cultured CD8+ T cells from PBMCs, sampled from culture after CMV antigen stimulation. In DNA form, the CDR3 reads TGTGCCAGCAGCTTAGCGAATCAAGCGGGGTCAGATACGCAGTATTTT. The encoded protein is CASSLANQAGSDTQYF. Full variable domain (rest looked up from reference TRBV7-9 and TRBJ2-3): DTGVSQNPRHKITKRGQNVTFRCDPISEHNRLYWYRQTLGQGPEFLTYFQNEAQLEKSRLLSDRFSAERPKGSFSTLEIQRTEQGDSAMYLCASSLANQAGSDTQYFGPGTRLTVL.